The source of this T cell receptor beta chain is a study of blood T cell repertoires in COVID-19 (dated by TCRdb to 2020 to 2022). About the study as a whole: The collaborator samples originated in the United States, Italy and Spain and spanned the acute and convalescent phases of COVID-19. The repertoires were released in a freely available public database meant as a resource for research on the immune response to SARS-CoV-2. A de-identified subject ID, COVID-19 status, age in years and sex were almost always included in the sample metadata. Deeply sampled blood TCRbeta repertoires from subjects exposed to, actively infected with, or recovered from COVID-19 were included in the dataset. HLA class I and class II types, where available, came from metadata supplied by the sample provider rather than from assay-based typing. The samples were drawn from the first 160 participants of the ongoing ImmuneRACE study and from some 1,300 subjects provided by 6 global collaborators. The prospective study material was composed of cDNA or gDNA derived from T cells, B-cell-depleted T cells, or PBMCs.

TCRbeta CDR3 regions were amplified from genomic DNA by means of the immunoSEQ Assay, a bias-controlled multiplex PCR. Turning to the authors' computational methods: The number of nucleated cells in each sample was estimated from the amplification of reference gene primers within the assay. To quantify the absolute abundance of each unique TCRbeta CDR3 rearrangement, sequence reads were collapsed and filtered. Productive Simpson clonality was computed per sample as the square root of Simpson's diversity index over productive rearrangements. This immuneACCESS table, as held by TCRdb, lists in-frame sequences with V and J called but not all clones. Of the missing ones, under half trace to an unresolved V gene in checked studies; the others have no known cause. V, J and clone size were drawn from that table, and D and trimming were deduced from the DNA. The sample table records about 480,000 clones; 70% to 90% of these occur just once. The leading ten clones occupy approximately 1.8% of the sample.

The germline V gene (reference sequence) supplies CDR1 PRHDT and CDR2 FYEKMQ. The V end loses 5 bases and the J end loses 2 bases, and a stretch of 13 bases separates them. Measured from the cysteine to the phenylalanine, the CDR3 is 15 residues long. Just the 45-base CDR3 DNA is kept, in frame starting at base 1. Enrolling through a virtual design, the prospective study's participants ranged in age from roughly 18 to 90 years and lived across around 25 United States geographic areas. In the prospective study, participants were assigned to cohorts based on the clinical history participants reported in a screening survey and a study questionnaire. Recovered participants in ImmuneRACE Cohort 3 were defined as having two consecutive negative NP/OP PCR tests, clearance from a healthcare professional, or resolution of symptoms. In the prospective study, whole blood, serum and a nasopharyngeal or oropharyngeal swab were collected from each participant by mobile phlebotomists. Participants in the prospective study had the option to provide additional blood draws and questionnaires over a 2-month period. Prospective study blood samples were shipped either frozen or at room temperature before DNA extraction.

With respect to this clone: Its antigen remains undetermined. Base qualities are missing; no much larger clone stands one base away.

Paper-wide results and their limitations: The quantity of clinical and demographic metadata differed by source and by participant and was supplied without curation.

This sequence uses TRBV13 and TRBJ2-1; the D gene is possibly TRBD2, with 6 bases matching. Sequencing was carried out using PBMCs or T cells enriched from blood (not recorded which). The source is a woman aged 40-49 years who had recovered from COVID-19. The DNA is as follows: TGTGCCAGCAGCGGTCGGGAGAGCCCCTACAATGAGCAGTTCTTC. Translated, this gives CASSGRESPYNEQFF. With the portions outside the CDR3 filled from the reference TRBV13 and TRBJ2-1 genes, the complete variable region becomes AAGVIQSPRHLIKEKRETATLKCYPIPRHDTVYWYQQGPGQDPQFLISFYEKMQSDKGSIPDRFSAQQFSDYHSELNMSSLELGDSALYFCASSGRESPYNEQFFGPGTRLTVL.